One T cell receptor (beta chain) is described in this entry. No antigen is known for it. No much larger clonotype is one base removed from it; base qualities were not supplied. The sample's time point label, decoded: blood from clinic visit 5 months post-surgery; TSC patient then seizure free. Surgery cases with the highest brain T cell transcript signatures were selected for TCR beta chain sequencing of brain tissue and, where available, blood. Before surgery, patients had received at least one anti-epileptic drug. The TCR-sequenced patients were children whose drug-resistant epilepsy was caused by tuberous sclerosis complex, focal cortical dysplasia, Rasmussen encephalitis or hemimegalencephaly. Bulk genomic DNA was extracted from unsorted brain tissue and whole blood with the Monarch genomic DNA purification kit. TCR beta chain sequences were generated from genomic DNA using the immunoSEQ assay. Per the source publication's procedure: CDR3 sequences that did not begin with the conserved framework cysteine at position 104 were removed by hand. To get clonality, the normalized Shannon's Diversity Index was subtracted from one, giving values from 0 (maximal diversity) to 1 (oligoclonal). To check whether a given CDR3 had different frequencies in two samples, for example brain versus blood, chi-squared comparison-of-proportions tests were used. Public clonotypes were identified through searches of immuneACCESS, and similarity to known antiviral clonotypes was evaluated with the VDJdb browser. TCRdb carries this immuneACCESS record with in-frame sequences only. Its versions omit some clonotypes, under half of them owing to an unresolved V gene in the studies checked, with the rest unexplained. That table gives V, J and clone size, and the DNA gave D and trimming. The sample table contains about 350,000 clones; only one count was recorded for over 85% of them. The top ten clones comprise 4.5% to 7% of the sample.

This record comes from a study of brain T cells in children with intractable seizures (dated by TCRdb to the early 2020s). Study-level background: Resected brain tissue from some 53 pediatric epilepsy surgery cases was first screened for immune gene transcripts using a NanoString immunology panel. Among the roughly twelve selected surgery cases, eight also had pre-surgery blood sequenced, leaving four with brain tissue only. What the authors observed across the whole study: Viral specificity was inferred only from CDR3 sequence similarity, and patients' HCMV serostatus was unknown. Because sequencing depth was different between pre-surgery and post-surgery blood, clones absent from the pre-surgery sample may reflect undersampling.

The sequences come from peripheral blood, collected roughly 5 months after surgery. The TCR was taken from a boy under three years old with tuberous sclerosis and intractable seizures.

The encoded CDR3 is CASSYQGSTNEKLFF. Read as DNA, the sequence is TGTGCCAGCAGTTATCAGGGGTCAACTAATGAAAAACTGTTTTTT. The chain was built from TRBV7-9 and TRBJ1-4; the D region possibly corresponds to TRBD1 (6 bases align). CDR1 is given as SEHNR and CDR2 as FQNEAQ, both from the germline V gene (reference sequence). The CDR3 goes from the cysteine to the phenylalanine over 15 residues. Only the CDR3 part of the read is kept: 45 bases, read in frame from the first base. Between the V and J ends, shortened by 6 bases and 0 bases respectively, the junction contains 11 bases.